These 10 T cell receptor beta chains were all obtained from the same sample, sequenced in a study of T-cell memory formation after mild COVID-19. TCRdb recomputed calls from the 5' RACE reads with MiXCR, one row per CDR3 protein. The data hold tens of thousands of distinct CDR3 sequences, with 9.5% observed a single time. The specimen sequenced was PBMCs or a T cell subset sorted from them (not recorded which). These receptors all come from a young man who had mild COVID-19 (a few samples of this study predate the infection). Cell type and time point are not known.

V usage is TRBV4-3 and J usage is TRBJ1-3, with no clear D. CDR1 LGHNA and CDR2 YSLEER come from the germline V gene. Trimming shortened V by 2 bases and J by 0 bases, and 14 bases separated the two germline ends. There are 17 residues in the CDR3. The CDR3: CASSQQKNTGSGNTIYF. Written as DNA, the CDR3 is TGCGCCAGCAGCCAACAAAAAAACACTGGCTCTGGAAACACCATATATTTT.

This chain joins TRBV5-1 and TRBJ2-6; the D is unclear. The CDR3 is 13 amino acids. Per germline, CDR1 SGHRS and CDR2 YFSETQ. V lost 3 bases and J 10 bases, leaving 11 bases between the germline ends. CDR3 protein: CASSYTGPNVLTF. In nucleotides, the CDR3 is TGCGCCAGCAGCTACACCGGGCCTAACGTCCTGACTTTC.

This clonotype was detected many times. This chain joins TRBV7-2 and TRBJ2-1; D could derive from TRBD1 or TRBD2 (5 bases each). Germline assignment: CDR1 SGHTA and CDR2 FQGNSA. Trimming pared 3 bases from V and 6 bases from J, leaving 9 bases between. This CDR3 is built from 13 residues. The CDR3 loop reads CASSFGGGNEQFF. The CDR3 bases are TGTGCCAGCAGCTTTGGGGGTGGCAATGAGCAGTTCTTC.

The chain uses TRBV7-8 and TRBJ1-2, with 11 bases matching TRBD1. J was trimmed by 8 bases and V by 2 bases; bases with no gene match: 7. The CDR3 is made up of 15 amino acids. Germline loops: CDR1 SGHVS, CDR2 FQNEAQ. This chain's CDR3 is CASSLQPGTGGGYTF. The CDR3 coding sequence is TGTGCCAGCAGCTTACAGCCGGGGACAGGGGGGGGCTACACCTTC.

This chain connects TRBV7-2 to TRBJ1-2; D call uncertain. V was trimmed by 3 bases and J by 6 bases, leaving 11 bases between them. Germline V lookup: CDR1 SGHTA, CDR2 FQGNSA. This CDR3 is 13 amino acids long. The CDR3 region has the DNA TGTGCCAGCAGCTTGTATGCGGCTGATGGCTACACCTTC. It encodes CASSLYAADGYTF.

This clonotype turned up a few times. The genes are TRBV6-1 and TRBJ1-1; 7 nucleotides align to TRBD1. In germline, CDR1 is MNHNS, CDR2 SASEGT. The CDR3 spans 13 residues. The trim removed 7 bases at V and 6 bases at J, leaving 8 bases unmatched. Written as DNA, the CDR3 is TGTGCCAGCAAGCGGGACAGTTCAGCTGAAGCTTTCTTT. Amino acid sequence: CASKRDSSAEAFF.

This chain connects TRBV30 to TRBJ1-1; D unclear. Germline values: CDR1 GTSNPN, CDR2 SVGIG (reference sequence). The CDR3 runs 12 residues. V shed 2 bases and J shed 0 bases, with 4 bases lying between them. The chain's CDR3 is CAWSPVNTEAFF. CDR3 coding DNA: TGTGCCTGGAGTCCAGTGAACACTGAAGCTTTCTTT. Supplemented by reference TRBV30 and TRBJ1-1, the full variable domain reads SQTIHQWPATLVQPVGSPLSLECTVEGTSNPNLYWYRQAAGRGLQLLFYSVGIGQISSEVPQNLSASRPQDRQFILSSKKLLLSDSGFYLCAWSPVNTEAFFGQGTRLTVV.

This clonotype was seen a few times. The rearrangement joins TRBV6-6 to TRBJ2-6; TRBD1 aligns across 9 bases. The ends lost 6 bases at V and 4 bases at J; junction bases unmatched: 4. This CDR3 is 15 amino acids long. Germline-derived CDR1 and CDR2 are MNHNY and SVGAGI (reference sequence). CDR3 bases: TGTGCCAGCAGCTGGACAGGGGCCGGGGCCAACGTCCTGACTTTC. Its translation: CASSWTGAGANVLTF.

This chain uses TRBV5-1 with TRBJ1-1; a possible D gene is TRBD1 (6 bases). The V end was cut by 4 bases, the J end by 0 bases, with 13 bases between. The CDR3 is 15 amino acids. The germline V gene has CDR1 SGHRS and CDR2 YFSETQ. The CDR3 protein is CASSPQGTLNTEAFF. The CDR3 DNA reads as TGCGCCAGCAGCCCCCAGGGGACCTTGAACACTGAAGCTTTCTTT.

The CDR3 nucleotides read TGCGCCAGCAGCTTGGCGGTCCAAGAGACCCAGTACTTC. Translated, it gives CASSLAVQETQYF. The chain carries TRBV5-1 and TRBJ2-5; D is unclear. The germline V gene encodes CDR1 SGHRS and CDR2 YFSETQ. The CDR3 is 13 residues long. The V end lost 0 bases, the J end lost 1 base, and 4 bases lay between the germline ends.